Listed here are 21 T cell receptor beta chains from one sample, sequenced in a study of blood T cell repertoires in COVID-19. The method was immunoSEQ multiplex PCR; TCRdb's version includes in-frame clones alone and lacks a portion of them. Among more than 200,000 clones listed, about 82% were seen once. The sequencing sample was made of peripheral blood. The receptors originated from an elderly woman with acute or convalescent COVID-19.

The J gene is TRBJ2-2, the V gene TRBV5-1; 9 nucleotides align to TRBD1. The CDR3 contains 15 residues. Trimming removed 4 bases from V and 5 bases from J; junction bases left unmatched: 6. The germline V gene has CDR1 SGHRS and CDR2 YFSETQ. CDR3 sequence: CASSRTGDTTGELFF. CDR3 DNA sequence: TGCGCCAGCAGCCGGACAGGGGATACGACCGGGGAGCTGTTTTTT.

The genes are TRBV3-1 (or the pseudogene TRBV3-2) and TRBJ2-3, with D possibly being TRBD2 (5 bases). The length of the CDR3 is 14 residues. Germline CDR1 LGHDT, CDR2 YNNKEL (reference sequence). The germline V and J ends were trimmed by 3 bases and 6 bases, with 13 bases remaining between them. CDR3 residues: CASSQGRASDTQYF. The CDR3 coding sequence is TGTGCCAGCAGCCAGGGAAGGGCTAGCGATACGCAGTATTTT.

The chain has TRBV29-1 and TRBJ2-3, with TRBD1 matching 7 bases. This CDR3 comprises 14 residues. V gave up 6 bases and J gave up 0 bases; unmatched junction bases: 6. CDR1 is SQVTM, CDR2 ANQGSEA, per germline. Here the CDR3 DNA reads TGCAGCGTGACAGGGTATGAAAGCACAGATACGCAGTATTTT. Translation: CSVTGYESTDTQYF.

The DNA of the CDR3 is TGTGCCAGCAGATCTTCGAGCGGACAGGCGAACTCCTACGAGCAGTACTTC. Residues: CASRSSSGQANSYEQYF. The chain has TRBV4-2 and TRBJ2-7, with 7 bases aligning to TRBD1. V shed 6 bases and J 0 bases; nucleotides not matched to a gene: 14. The germline V gene encodes CDR1 LGHNA and CDR2 YNFKEQ. The CDR3 totals 17 residues.

This chain joins TRBV24-1 and TRBJ2-5; 10 bases align to TRBD1. V shed 7 bases, J shed 4 bases, and the junction held 8 bases outside the gene matches. Germline values: CDR1 KGHDR, CDR2 SFDVKD. The CDR3 covers 15 residues. CDR3 loop: CATSNGGQGLETQYF. DNA for the CDR3: TGTGCCACCAGCAACGGGGGACAGGGGTTAGAGACCCAGTACTTC.

This chain uses TRBV29-1 with TRBJ1-1, with a weak D call TRBD1 (5 bases). Trimming took off 5 bases at V and 0 bases at J, with 19 bases between the two ends. Germline CDR1 SQVTM, CDR2 ANQGSEA. This CDR3 spans 16 amino acids. CDR3 nucleotides: TGCAGCGTTCCCGCGGGGACGGAGCTAATGAACACTGAAGCTTTCTTT. It yields the protein CSVPAGTELMNTEAFF. Drawing the rest from reference TRBV29-1 and TRBJ1-1, the complete variable domain is SAVISQKPSRDICQRGTSLTIQCQVDSQVTMMFWYRQQPGQSLTLIATANQGSEATYESGFVIDKFPISRPNLTFSTLTVSNMSPEDSSIYLCSVPAGTELMNTEAFFGQGTRLTVV.

The chain combines TRBV18 with TRBJ1-1; 8 positions match TRBD1. CDR1 is KGHSH, CDR2 LQKENI, per germline. V lost 3 bases, J lost 1 base, and 10 bases stayed unmatched. The CDR3 loop spans 17 amino acids. For the CDR3, the DNA is TGTGCCAGCTCACCCAATATACCGGGACAGGCGAACACTGAAGCTTTCTTT. It encodes CASSPNIPGQANTEAFF.

The table lists this clone with a few counts. V is TRBV6-5 and J is TRBJ1-1, with 7 bases fitting TRBD1. This CDR3 spans 13 amino acids. CDR1 MNHEY and CDR2 SVGAGI come from the germline V gene. The V gene end was trimmed by 8 bases and the J gene end by 2 bases; junction bases not matched to a gene: 5. The chain's CDR3 is CASFTGANTEAFF. In nucleotides, the CDR3 is TGTGCCAGCTTCACAGGGGCTAACACTGAAGCTTTCTTT.

The chain employs TRBV24-1 and TRBJ2-3, with D uncertain. CDR3 length: 14 amino acids. Trimming pared 5 bases from V and 2 bases from J, leaving 10 bases between. Germline CDR1 and CDR2: KGHDR and SFDVKD. This CDR3 reads CATSGAGHTDTQYF. The DNA for the CDR3 is TGTGCCACCAGTGGCGCTGGTCACACAGATACGCAGTATTTT.

The gene calls are TRBV3-1 (or the pseudogene TRBV3-2) and TRBJ1-1; D gene ambiguous. V shed 6 bases and J shed 0 bases, with 5 bases lying between them. This CDR3 contains 12 residues. Germline CDR1 LGHDT, CDR2 YNNKEL (reference sequence). This CDR3 reads CASRDLNTEAFF. CDR3 in DNA: TGTGCCAGCAGAGACTTGAACACTGAAGCTTTCTTT.

The chain couples TRBV28 to TRBJ2-3, with a tentative D call TRBD2 (6 bases). The germline V gene encodes CDR1 MDHEN and CDR2 SYDVKM. The CDR3 totals 16 residues. V was clipped by 3 bases and J by 2 bases, with 15 bases between them. In nucleotides, the CDR3 is TGTGCCAGCAGTTTGTTTCCGGGAGCCGACACAGATACGCAGTATTTT. Its protein product is CASSLFPGADTDTQYF.

This chain joins TRBV13 and TRBJ2-3; TRBD1 might be the D (5 bases). Trimming took off 1 base at V and 8 bases at J, with 13 bases between the two ends. The CDR3 has 14 amino acids. CDR1 PRHDT and CDR2 FYEKMQ come from the germline V gene (reference sequence). The chain's CDR3 is CASSLVQVQGTQYF. DNA of the CDR3: TGTGCCAGCAGCTTAGTCCAAGTTCAGGGTACGCAGTATTTT.

V and J are TRBV18 and TRBJ1-2; D gene ambiguous. V lost 5 bases, J lost 2 bases, and 15 bases lay in between. Germline assignment: CDR1 KGHSH and CDR2 LQKENI. The length of the CDR3 is 15 residues. The CDR3 reads CASSSNDPGNYGYTF. The CDR3 nucleotides read TGTGCCAGCTCATCTAATGACCCGGGAAACTATGGCTACACCTTC.

V usage is TRBV11-2 and J usage is TRBJ1-5; 7 bases align to TRBD1. In germline, CDR1 is SGHAT, CDR2 FQNNGV. The junction had 6 bases not matched to a gene; V was cut back by 5 bases and J by 8 bases. The CDR3 runs 13 residues. The DNA of the CDR3 is TGTGCCAGCAGCGCAAACCAGGGGGAGCCCCAGCATTTT. It specifies CASSANQGEPQHF.

The chain couples TRBV27 to TRBJ2-5; 13 positions match TRBD2. The V and J ends lost 4 bases and 5 bases, in that order; junction bases with no gene match: 4. The CDR3 has 15 amino acids. CDR1 is MNHEY, CDR2 SMNVEV, per germline (reference sequence). CDR3 DNA: TGTGCCAGCAGTTCACTAGCGGGAGGGCGGGAGACCCAGTACTTC. Amino acids: CASSSLAGGRETQYF.

The chain links TRBV12-3 or TRBV12-4 to TRBJ1-1, with D uncertain. CDR3 size: 13 residues. V dropped 6 bases and J dropped 4 bases, with 12 bases sitting between them. The DNA for the CDR3 is TGTGCCAGCAGGAGGGTATTGAGCACTGAAGCTTTCTTT. It translates to CASRRVLSTEAFF.

This clone was observed many times. The chain employs TRBV7-9 and TRBJ2-1, with 13 bases identical to TRBD2. V lost 4 bases and J lost 14; bases outside the gene matches: 14. The CDR3 contains 16 residues. The germline V gene encodes CDR1 SEHNR and CDR2 FQNEAQ (reference sequence). The CDR3 here is CASSSDGLAGVLSEFF. CDR3 DNA: TGTGCCAGCAGCTCAGACGGACTAGCGGGAGTACTTTCGGAGTTCTTC.

The rearrangement joins TRBV29-1 to TRBJ1-3; 9 bases fit TRBD1. The CDR3 contains 14 residues. V was pared by 5 bases and J by 2 bases, with 4 bases of the junction left unmatched. CDR1 is SQVTM, CDR2 ANQGSEA, per germline. CDR3 amino acids: CSVLRTGAGNTIYF. CDR3 sequence (DNA): TGCAGCGTTCTCCGGACAGGGGCTGGAAACACCATATATTTT.

This clone showed up just a few times. The rearrangement uses TRBV19 and TRBJ2-4; 7 bases are shared with TRBD1. CDR1 is LNHDA and CDR2 is SQIVND in the germline V gene (reference sequence). The J segment lost 5 bases and the V segment lost 4 bases, leaving 8 bases of the junction unmatched. This CDR3 contains 15 residues. For the CDR3, the DNA is TGTGCCAGTAGTACCAGACAGGGCGAGGAAAACATTCAGTACTTC. Its protein is CASSTRQGEENIQYF.

This clone was picked up many times. This sequence joins TRBV3-1 (or the pseudogene TRBV3-2) and TRBJ2-7; a weak D match, TRBD2 (5 bases). Germline V gene sequence: CDR1 LGHDT, CDR2 YNNKEL (reference sequence). Trimming pared 3 bases from V and 7 bases from J, leaving 10 bases between. This CDR3 is 12 amino acids long. The CDR3 region has the DNA TGTGCCAGCAGCCACGGGCGAGGGGAGCAGTACTTC. Translation gives CASSHGRGEQYF.

The rearrangement joins TRBV4-3 to TRBJ2-5; tentatively, D is TRBD1 (5 bases). Germline assignment: CDR1 LGHNA and CDR2 YSLEER. The length of the CDR3 is 17 residues. The V gene lost 0 bases and the J gene lost 1 base, with 15 bases spanning the gap. The DNA for the CDR3 is TGCGCCAGCAGCCAAGATTCCACGCCAGGGTCCCAAGAGACCCAGTACTTC. As protein: CASSQDSTPGSQETQYF.